Listed here are 6 T cell receptor beta chains from one sample, sequenced in a study of T-cell reconstitution after alpha-beta-depleted transplantation in children. The authors prepared the TCRbeta library with unique molecular identifiers. TCRdb passed the PCR reads through MiXCR, listing each CDR3 protein once. The sample carries about 340,000 distinct CDR3 sequences, roughly 15% recorded once. This material consisted of PBMCs, mostly from graft donor cells, taken 360 days after TCRalphabeta/CD19-depleted stem cell transplant. These receptors were taken from a male patient between 2 and 15 years old who had a stem cell transplant for acute lymphoblastic leukemia, so the T cells may come from the graft donor.

Ten or more counts support this clonotype. The chain is built from TRBV12-3 or TRBV12-4 and TRBJ2-3; D possibly corresponds to TRBD2 (5 bases). The CDR3 covers 14 residues. Trimming removed 3 bases from V and 4 bases from J, with 11 bases in between. CDR3 protein: CASSFIGVPDTQYF. The CDR3 nucleotides read TGTGCCAGCAGTTTTATCGGGGTTCCAGATACGCAGTATTTT.

In this sample, this clonotype turned up a few times. This chain joins TRBV10-3 and TRBJ1-2, with no clear D. The CDR3 length is 15 residues. Germline CDR1 is ENHRY and CDR2 is SYGVKD. The ends were cut back, 4 bases at V and 5 bases at J, with 17 bases in the middle. The CDR3 sequence is CAISGEQRAFYGYTF. The CDR3 nucleotides are TGTGCCATCAGTGGGGAACAACGGGCTTTTTATGGCTACACCTTC.

This clonotype has a count of ten or more. The genes are TRBV20-1 and TRBJ2-5; the D is unclear. The CDR3 is 12 amino acids. The germline CDR1 and CDR2 sequences are DFQATT and SNEGSKA (reference sequence). Trimming cost V 7 bases and J 0 bases, with 9 bases left between them. CDR3: CSVGRYQETQYF. The CDR3 region has the DNA TGCAGTGTGGGTCGGTACCAAGAGACCCAGTACTTC.

With regard to this clonotype: A much bigger clone sits one base away, suggesting this may be a read error. The CDR3 carries no conserved terminal phenylalanine or tryptophan, so it likely arises from a read error. The chain recombines TRBV28 with TRBJ2-7; 9 bases map to TRBD2. CDR1 is MDHEN, CDR2 SYDVKM, per germline. The ends lost 5 bases at V and 2 bases at J; junction bases unmatched: 7. The CDR3 length is 15 residues. Here the CDR3 reads CASSPEREEAYEQYC. As DNA, the CDR3 is TGTGCCAGCAGTCCAGAGCGGGAGGAGGCCTACGAGCAGTACTGC.

There are a few counts of this clonotype. The chain is built from TRBV28 and TRBJ2-7, with D possibly matching TRBD1 (6 bases). Germline V gene lookup returns CDR1 MDHEN and CDR2 SYDVKM. CDR3 size: 14 residues. Trimming removed 5 bases at V and 4 bases at J, with 15 bases between. DNA for the CDR3: TGTGCCAGCAGTGACAGGCCCTCACGGTACGAGCAGTACTTC. It specifies CASSDRPSRYEQYF. Full variable domain (missing parts from reference TRBV28 and TRBJ2-7): DVKVTQSSRYLVKRTGEKVFLECVQDMDHENMFWYRQDPGLGLRLIYFSYDVKMKEKGDIPEGYSVSREKKERFSLILESASTNQTSMYLCASSDRPSRYEQYFGPGTRLTVT.

V usage is TRBV7-2 and J usage is TRBJ1-4; D is unresolved. The CDR3 runs to 16 residues. Germline values: CDR1 SGHTA, CDR2 FQGNSA. Trimming took off 1 base at V and 4 bases at J, with 13 bases between the two ends. The CDR3 DNA sequence: TGTGCCAGCAGCTTAGGCGGTGGGTTCCTTAATGAAAAACTGTTTTTT. It yields the protein CASSLGGGFLNEKLFF.